This entry concerns a single T cell receptor (beta chain). In its sample, this clone was seen a few times. Its antigen remains unidentified. One junction end does not reproduce the germline sequence, and a read error may be involved. This record belongs to a study of metastatic and nonmetastatic thyroid tumors (dated by TCRdb to 2020 to 2021). For the study in its entirety: For patients with malignant and with benign thyroid disease, the researchers compared repertoires between peripheral blood samples and tumor or nodule tissue samples. Broad study findings and their caveats: TCR beta diversity was reported as significantly higher in malignant tumors than in benign nodules, in both blood and tumor samples.

No treatment had been received by any patient before thyroid surgery. The study retrospectively analysed patient clinical samples collected from about 2012 to 2019 using T-cell receptor beta sequencing. The CDR3 covers 15 residues, taking in both the cysteine and the phenylalanine. Kept here is only the CDR3 DNA, which spans 45 bases and is read in frame from base 1. CDR1 and CDR2 (MNHEY, SMNVEV) derive from the germline V gene (reference sequence). The method behind the library was PCR. TCRdb shows the sequencer as Illumina HiSeq 4000. High-throughput sequencing was used to profile the CDR3 region of the TCR beta-chain in every patient. From the authors' description of their analysis: Drawing on CDR3 differences between clinicopathological groups, the researchers built a classifier meant to tell apart patients with distant-metastatic papillary thyroid cancer. The Shannon index was used to assess repertoire diversity, and the Morisita-Horn index was used to assess tumor-blood repertoire similarity. The raw public data were reprocessed by TCRdb itself: fastp quality trimming at Q25, MiXCR clonotype calling, in-frame beta chains only. In this record, the V and J calls reflect TCRdb's handling and not the investigators' own analysis. The sample table shows about 14,000 clones, and approximately 30% are seen once. Roughly 25% of the sample is held by the ten biggest clonotypes.

The source of this sequence is a female donor with papillary thyroid cancer or a benign thyroid nodule (not recorded which). Some clones in this sample may be carry-over from other donors' samples. Here the chain combines TRBV27 and TRBJ2-7; the junction holds 9 bases that match TRBD1. The sample was tumor tissue. The CDR3 corresponds to CASISPDRGWNEHYF. The bases are TGTGCCAGCATATCACCGGACAGGGGATGGAACGAGCATTACTTC.